The clone carrying this T cell receptor beta chain was picked up one time. Its target is unknown. Replicate PCRs run on sorted subsets employed around 200 ng DNA, approximately 30,000 T cell genomes. Authors' data handling: As immunoSEQ supplied junction-only sequences (without quality scores), filtering differed. The table came from immunoSEQ multiplex PCR; TCRdb's copy has only in-frame clones and leaves some out. Clone size and V and J calls were adopted from that table, with D and trimming inferred from the DNA. This table has some 2,100,000 clones, about 93% appearing once. These data come from a study of shared clonotypes between healthy human individuals. Study results and limitations: Non-shared clonotypes had lower generation probabilities than clonotypes shared by all four sorted-subset donors.

Selected positively for CCR7 and CD45RO-negative, naive CD8 cells excluded terminally differentiated effector memory CD45RA+ cells. This TCR was sampled from a man aged 18 to 29 in good health. Some clones in this sample may be carry-over from other donors' samples. Material: naive CD8+ T cells from PBMCs.

CDR3 residues: CASSPPGLDTDTQYF. The CDR3 DNA sequence: TGTGCCAGCTCACCCCCGGGACTAGACACAGATACGCAGTATTTT. This chain joins TRBV18 and TRBJ2-3; TRBD2 aligns across 8 bases. The CDR3 totals 15 residues. Per the germline V gene, CDR1 is KGHSH and CDR2 is LQKENI. J gave up 2 bases and V 3 bases, and 4 bases lay outside the gene matches.